The 32 T cell receptor beta chains below all came from one sample that was sequenced in a study of blood T cell repertoires in COVID-19. The protocol was immunoSEQ multiplex PCR, while the TCRdb copy is restricted to in-frame clones and leaves out a portion. The table has hundreds of thousands of clones, around 83% seen once; the top ten hold 7.5% to 10%. Input material: peripheral blood. The source is a man older than 75 with acute or convalescent COVID-19.

This clone was observed a few times. This sequence joins TRBV6-4 and TRBJ1-2; no reliable D call. Trimming left V 0 bases short and J 2 bases short, with 10 bases between. This CDR3 comprises 15 residues. Germline CDR1 reads MRHNA; CDR2 reads SNTAGT. The CDR3 loop reads CASSDSSRTNYGYTF. CDR3 sequence (DNA): TGTGCCAGCAGTGACTCGAGCCGCACGAACTATGGCTACACCTTC.

The CDR3 nucleotides read TGTGCCAGCAGTGAATCTAGTACAGGGCCCTACGAGCAGTACTTC. Translated: CASSESSTGPYEQYF. This chain links TRBV25-1 with TRBJ2-7, with a weak D call TRBD1 (6 bases). V was shortened by 1 base and J by 2 bases, with 12 bases between the two germline ends. Germline V CDR1 and CDR2: MGHDK, SYGVNS. CDR3 length: 15 amino acids.

The rearrangement links TRBV30 to TRBJ2-7; tentative D call: TRBD1 (5 bases). Germline values: CDR1 GTSNPN, CDR2 SVGIG (reference sequence). The CDR3 consists of 15 residues. V lost 3 bases and J lost 7, with 22 bases in between. The CDR3 region has the DNA TGTGCCTGGAGCGAGCGTATGACAGCACCCTCGGAGCAGTACTTC. Protein product: CAWSERMTAPSEQYF. The complete variable domain, with remaining parts taken from reference TRBV30 and TRBJ2-7, reads SQTIHQWPATLVQPVGSPLSLECTVEGTSNPNLYWYRQAAGRGLQLLFYSVGIGQISSEVPQNLSASRPQDRQFILSSKKLLLSDSGFYLCAWSERMTAPSEQYFGPGTRLTVT.

The CDR3 sequence: CASSPLVSKKAGELFF. In nucleotides, the CDR3 is TGTGCCAGCAGCCCTCTAGTATCCAAGAAGGCCGGGGAGCTGTTTTTT. The chain links TRBV11-2 to TRBJ2-2, with D unclear. The germline gives CDR1 SGHAT, CDR2 FQNNGV. The CDR3 totals 16 residues. V was cut by 5 bases and J by 6 bases, with 19 bases left in between.

This chain uses TRBV27 with TRBJ2-7; 10 bases match TRBD1. Losses at the gene ends were 3 bases for V and 6 bases for J; bases not matched to a gene: 8. The CDR3 has 15 amino acids. Germline CDR1 reads MNHEY; CDR2 reads SMNVEV (reference sequence). The CDR3 coding sequence is TGTGCCAGCAGTTTCATCGGGACAGGGGATTTCGAGCAGTACTTC. Translation gives CASSFIGTGDFEQYF.

J is TRBJ2-2 and V is TRBV29-1; no reliable D call. The CDR3 length is 13 residues. The germline V gene encodes CDR1 SQVTM and CDR2 ANQGSEA. Trimming pared 2 bases from V and 1 base from J, leaving 5 bases between. The CDR3 is CSVERQNTGELFF. CDR3 bases: TGCAGCGTTGAACGACAGAACACCGGGGAGCTGTTTTTT.

The rearrangement links TRBV1 to TRBJ2-7; TRBD2 is taken as the D call from the table, unchecked against the DNA. TRBV1 is a recognized pseudogene. The CDR3 runs to 12 residues. The CDR3 sequence is CTRRASTYEQYF. CDR3 nucleotide sequence: TGCACCAGAAGAGCCTCAACCTACGAGCAGTACTTC.

A single count supports this clone. One end of the junction varies from germline; a read error may be responsible. The chain carries TRBV6-5 and TRBJ2-7, with 10 bases aligning to TRBD1. Germline V lookup: CDR1 MNHEY, CDR2 SVGAGI. The CDR3 runs to 15 residues. CDR3 nucleotides: TGTGCCAGCAGTCACTCCGGGACAGGGGCTTACGAGCAGTACTTC. Amino acid sequence: CASSHSGTGAYEQYF.

This chain uses TRBV6-1 with TRBJ1-6; 7 nucleotides agree with TRBD1. Trimming removed 3 bases from V and 6 bases from J; junction bases left unmatched: 5. CDR1 is MNHNS, CDR2 SASEGT, per germline. The CDR3 runs 15 residues. In DNA form, the CDR3 reads TGTGCCAGCAGTGAGCAGGCAGGGGGTAATTCACCCCTCCACTTT. It translates to CASSEQAGGNSPLHF.

This clone was found a few times. J is TRBJ1-3 and V is TRBV6-1; tentative D call: TRBD1 (5 bases). The germline V and J ends were trimmed by 2 bases and 3 bases, with 8 bases remaining between them. Germline-derived CDR1 and CDR2 are MNHNS and SASEGT. The CDR3 length is 14 residues. CDR3 amino acids: CASSEQGIGNTIYF. As DNA, the CDR3 is TGTGCCAGCAGTGAACAGGGTATTGGAAACACCATATATTTT.

In DNA form, the CDR3 reads TGTGCCAGCAGCCTATTTTACGGGACTGTTCCTAACACCGGGGAGCTGTTTTTT. It translates to CASSLFYGTVPNTGELFF. The rearrangement links TRBV5-4 to TRBJ2-2; a weak D match, TRBD2 (6 bases). The CDR3 sequence is 18 residues long. The germline V gene encodes CDR1 SGHNT and CDR2 YYREEE (reference sequence). The V and J ends lost 4 bases and 2 bases respectively, with 21 bases between them.

The V gene is TRBV13, the J gene TRBJ1-2, with D tentatively TRBD1 (6 bases). CDR3 length: 15 residues. Between the trimmed V and J ends, which lost 1 base and 5 bases, there was a span of 14 bases. CDR1 PRHDT and CDR2 FYEKMQ come from the germline V gene (reference sequence). The CDR3 nucleotides read TGTGCCAGCAGCTTAGTTGGGGGCGCAGGGTATGGCTACACCTTC. The encoded protein is CASSLVGGAGYGYTF.

J is TRBJ1-2 and V is TRBV6-5, with a tentative D call TRBD1 (5 bases). The CDR3 is 13 amino acids. V lost 10 bases and J 4 bases, leaving 16 bases between the germline ends. Germline V gene lookup returns CDR1 MNHEY and CDR2 SVGAGI. In DNA form, the CDR3 reads TGTGCCATCTTTCCCCACAGGTTCTATGGCTACACCTTC. This sequence encodes CAIFPHRFYGYTF.

This sequence joins TRBV7-2 and TRBJ2-3; 12 nucleotides match TRBD2. The junction had 3 bases not matched to a gene; V was cut back by 0 bases and J by 2 bases. This CDR3 has 17 residues. CDR1 and CDR2 (germline): SGHTA, FQGNSA. The CDR3 sequence: CASSLAGTSGFTDTQYF. DNA for the CDR3: TGTGCCAGCAGCTTAGCTGGGACTAGCGGGTTCACAGATACGCAGTATTTT.

This chain links TRBV6-5 with TRBJ2-2; 10 bases line up with TRBD1. J was trimmed by 4 bases and V by 5 bases; bases with no gene match: 4. In germline, CDR1 is MNHEY, CDR2 SVGAGI. This CDR3 is 15 amino acids long. The CDR3 DNA reads TGTGCCAGCAGTCACCGGGACAGGGGCACCGGGGAGCTGTTTTTT. Encoded protein: CASSHRDRGTGELFF.

This clone has only a few counts. The chain joins TRBV5-4 to TRBJ2-7; D ambiguous. This CDR3 region has 13 residues. The germline V gene encodes CDR1 SGHNT and CDR2 YYREEE (reference sequence). V lost 1 base and J 3 bases, leaving 8 bases between the germline ends. Written as DNA, the CDR3 is TGTGCCAGCAGCTTGAGAACTTACTACGAGCAGTACTTC. Protein product: CASSLRTYYEQYF.

Concerning this clone itself: At one of its ends the junction is not consistent with the germline gene, which may arise from a read error. This chain uses TRBV5-1 with TRBJ2-3; TRBD2 aligns across 12 bases. The germline gives CDR1 SGHRS, CDR2 YFSETQ. The CDR3 runs to 17 residues. CDR3 protein: CTSSLFRTSGNTDTQYF. The CDR3 DNA is TGCACCAGCAGCTTGTTCAGGACTAGCGGGAACACAGATACGCAGTATTTT.

The J gene is TRBJ2-7, the V gene TRBV19; 12 nucleotides line up with TRBD2. From germline, CDR1 is LNHDA and CDR2 SQIVND (reference sequence). The CDR3 is 15 residues long. J was trimmed by 4 bases and V by 7 bases; bases with no gene match: 8. The CDR3 region is CASTMDTSGRYEQYF. CDR3 nucleotide sequence: TGTGCCAGTACCATGGATACTAGCGGGAGGTACGAGCAGTACTTC.

A single count supports this clone. The rearrangement links TRBV5-5 to TRBJ2-6, with D perhaps matching TRBD1 (5 bases). V was pared by 4 bases and J by 4 bases, with 15 bases between. The CDR3 has 16 residues. CDR1 is SGHKS, CDR2 YYEKEE, per germline (reference sequence). The CDR3 region has the DNA TGTGCCAGCAGCCGATTTTCAGGGTACGGGGCCAACGTCCTGACTTTC. This translates into CASSRFSGYGANVLTF.

J is TRBJ1-5 and V is TRBV25-1; D is perhaps TRBD1 (5 bases). The CDR3 contains 14 residues. CDR1 is MGHDK, CDR2 SYGVNS, per germline. V lost 6 bases to trimming and J lost 9 bases, with 18 bases between them. The CDR3 nucleotides read TGTGCCAGCAGCGACGGGGGGTGGAACACGCCCCAGCATTTT. This codes for CASSDGGWNTPQHF.

Regarding this clone: The sample carries other DNA sequences with the same CDR3. This rearrangement joins TRBV19 to TRBJ1-1; 9 nucleotides line up with TRBD1. V dropped 5 bases and J dropped 1; count of bases not matched to a gene: 5. Germline CDR1 LNHDA, CDR2 SQIVND (reference sequence). The CDR3 totals 15 residues. The CDR3 is CASSPGTGRNTEAFF. The CDR3 DNA reads as TGTGCCAGTAGTCCCGGGACAGGGCGGAACACTGAAGCTTTCTTT.

The chain recombines TRBV9 with TRBJ2-3, with D perhaps matching TRBD2 (6 bases). V shed 4 bases and J shed 4 bases, with 16 bases lying between them. Germline V gives CDR1 SGDLS, CDR2 YYNGEE. This CDR3 is 15 amino acids long. CDR3 loop: CASSFGGILADTQYF. CDR3 coding DNA: TGTGCCAGCAGCTTTGGGGGGATCCTGGCAGATACGCAGTATTTT.

The chain carries TRBV6-5 and TRBJ2-4, with TRBD2 matching over 8 bases. Trimming cost V 6 bases and J 0 bases; bases outside gene matches: 4. Germline CDR1 MNHEY, CDR2 SVGAGI. This CDR3 spans 15 amino acids. The CDR3 here is CASRTSGLAKNIQYF. The CDR3 DNA sequence: TGTGCCAGCAGAACTAGCGGACTAGCCAAAAACATTCAGTACTTC.

The genes are TRBV7-9 and TRBJ1-3; TRBD1 matches at 8 bases. This CDR3 is 16 amino acids long. CDR1 and CDR2 from the germline V gene are SEHNR and FQNEAQ (reference sequence). Trimming removed 3 bases from V and 7 bases from J; junction bases left unmatched: 11. This chain's CDR3 is CASSLPGQGARNTIYF. CDR3 bases: TGTGCCAGCAGCTTGCCGGGGCAGGGGGCTCGGAACACCATATATTTT.

The genes are TRBV24-1 and TRBJ2-7, with D maybe TRBD1 (5 bases). V lost 5 bases and J lost 2, with 18 bases in between. The germline V gene encodes CDR1 KGHDR and CDR2 SFDVKD. The CDR3 sequence is 16 residues long. CDR3 DNA: TGTGCCACCAGTGGCCGAGCAGGGAACCCACCCTACGAGCAGTACTTC. This encodes CATSGRAGNPPYEQYF.

CDR3 protein: CASSAGQGSSEQYF. The CDR3 DNA follows: TGTGCCAGCAGTGCGGGGCAGGGTAGCAGCGAGCAGTACTTC. The rearrangement links TRBV27 to TRBJ2-7; the D gene is possibly TRBD2 (6 bases). Trimming left V 5 bases short and J 6 bases short, with 17 bases between. Germline CDR1 reads MNHEY; CDR2 reads SMNVEV (reference sequence). CDR3 length: 14 amino acids.

This chain connects TRBV21-1 to TRBJ2-1; the table's TRBD2 call for D was not verified on the DNA. TRBV21-1 is marked as a pseudogene. The CDR3 consists of 18 residues. The CDR3 DNA reads as TGTGCCAGCAGCAAAGGTAGAGGCCTAGCGGTTACCTACAATGAGCAGTTCTTC. Translating gives CASSKGRGLAVTYNEQFF.

The CDR3 sequence is CASSEGGSGEQYF. The CDR3 coding sequence is TGTGCCAGCTCAGAAGGGGGTTCCGGCGAGCAGTACTTC. The J gene is TRBJ2-7, the V gene TRBV18; weak D call: TRBD1 (6 bases). CDR3 length: 13 residues. Germline CDR1 reads KGHSH; CDR2 reads LQKENI. The V and J ends lost 5 bases and 6 bases respectively, with 14 bases between them.

J is TRBJ1-2 and V is TRBV1. TRBV1 is a pseudogene segment. This CDR3 comprises 16 residues. CDR3 sequence: CTSSPGRDRPNYGYTF. CDR3 coding DNA: TGCACCAGCAGCCCGGGGCGGGATCGACCTAACTATGGCTACACCTTC.

This sequence joins TRBV24-1 and TRBJ1-4, with D tentatively TRBD1 (5 bases). In germline, CDR1 is KGHDR, CDR2 SFDVKD. The CDR3 spans 13 residues. Trimming took 5 bases from V and 10 from J, leaving 13 bases between them. CDR3 bases: TGTGCCACCAGTGGGTCTGCCACAGGAAAACTGTTTTTT. Its protein product is CATSGSATGKLFF.

The chain joins TRBV4-1 to TRBJ1-5; D remains unclear. Trimming took 0 bases from V and 12 from J, leaving 21 bases between them. Germline V CDR1 and CDR2: MGHRA, YSYEKL. This CDR3 has 16 residues. CDR3 sequence reads: CASSQDGTVRGFVQHF. In DNA form, the CDR3 reads TGCGCCAGCAGCCAAGACGGCACGGTCCGGGGTTTTGTCCAGCATTTT.

The rearrangement joins TRBV21-1 to TRBJ1-3; the table names TRBD1, a call not compared with the DNA. TRBV21-1 is described as a pseudogene. The length of the CDR3 is 16 residues. The CDR3 region is CASTFWRQAAGNTIYF. The CDR3 region has the DNA TGTGCCAGCACCTTCTGGAGACAGGCGGCCGGAAACACCATATATTTT.